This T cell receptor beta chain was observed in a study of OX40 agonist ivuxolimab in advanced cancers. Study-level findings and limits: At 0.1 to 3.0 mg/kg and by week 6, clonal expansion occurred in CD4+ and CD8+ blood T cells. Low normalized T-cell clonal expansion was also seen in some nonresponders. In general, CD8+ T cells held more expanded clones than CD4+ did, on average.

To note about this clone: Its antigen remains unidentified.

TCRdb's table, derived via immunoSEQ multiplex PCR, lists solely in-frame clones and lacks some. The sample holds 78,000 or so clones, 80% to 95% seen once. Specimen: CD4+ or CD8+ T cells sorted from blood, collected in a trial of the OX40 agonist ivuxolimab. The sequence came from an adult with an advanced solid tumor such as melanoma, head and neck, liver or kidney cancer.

The CDR3 bases are TGTGCCAGCAGCTTGGACACCCTGGGAGGCTACACCTTC. Translated, it gives CASSLDTLGGYTF. The chain combines TRBV5-4 with TRBJ1-2; D gene ambiguous. V was clipped by 0 bases and J by 8 bases, with 11 bases between them. The V gene's germline CDR1 is SGHNT and CDR2 YYREEE (reference sequence). This CDR3 spans 13 amino acids.